This TCR beta chain was profiled in a study of cytomegalovirus exposure and HLA in healthy donors. Comments on this clone: Its antigen remains unidentified.

Study conclusions and caveats: According to the study, roughly 160 TCR beta chains were cytomegalovirus-associated.

PCR used 60 Vbeta primers and 13 Jbeta primers. Method: immunoSEQ multiplex PCR; TCRdb's copy keeps in-frame clones and lacks some. This sample has about 93,000 clones, with 82% found just once. The V gene's germline CDR1 is SGHRS and CDR2 YFSETQ. CDR3 length: 14 amino acids. V was cut by 4 bases and J by 1 base, with 9 bases left in between. The sample taken for sequencing was PBMCs. The V gene is TRBV5-1, the J gene TRBJ1-3; D is perhaps TRBD1 (6 bases). This sequence was found in a man aged 50 to 60 in good health and CMV-seronegative. CDR3 sequence: CASSEQGSGNTIYF. CDR3 nucleotides: TGCGCCAGCAGCGAACAGGGATCTGGAAACACCATATATTTT.